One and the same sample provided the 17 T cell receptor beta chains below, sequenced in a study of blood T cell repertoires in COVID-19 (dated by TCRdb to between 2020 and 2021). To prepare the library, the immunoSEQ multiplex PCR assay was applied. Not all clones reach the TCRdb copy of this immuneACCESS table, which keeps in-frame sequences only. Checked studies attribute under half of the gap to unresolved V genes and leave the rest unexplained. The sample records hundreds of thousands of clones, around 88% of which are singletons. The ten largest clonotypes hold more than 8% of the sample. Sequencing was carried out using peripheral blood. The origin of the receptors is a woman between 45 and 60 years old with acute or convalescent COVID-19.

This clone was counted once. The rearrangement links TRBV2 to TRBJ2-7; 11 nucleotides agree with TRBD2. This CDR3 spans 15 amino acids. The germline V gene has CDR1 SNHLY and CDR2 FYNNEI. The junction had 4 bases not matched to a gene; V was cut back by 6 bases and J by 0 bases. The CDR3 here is CASSLTSGSSYEQYF. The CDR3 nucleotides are TGTGCCAGCAGCCTAACTAGCGGGAGCTCCTACGAGCAGTACTTC.

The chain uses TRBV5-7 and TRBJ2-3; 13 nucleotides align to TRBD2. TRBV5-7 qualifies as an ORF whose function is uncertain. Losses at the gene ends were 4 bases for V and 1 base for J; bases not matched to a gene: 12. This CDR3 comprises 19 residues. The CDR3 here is CASSAPWTSGSPGTDTQYF. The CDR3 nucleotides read TGTGCCAGCAGCGCCCCCTGGACTAGCGGGAGTCCCGGCACAGATACGCAGTATTTT.

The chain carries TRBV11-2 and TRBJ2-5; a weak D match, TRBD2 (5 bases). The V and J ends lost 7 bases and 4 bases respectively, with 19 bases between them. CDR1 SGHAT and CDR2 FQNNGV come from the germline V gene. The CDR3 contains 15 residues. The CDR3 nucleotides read TGTGCCAGCACCCCGGGTAGCGTTAAGGGAGAGACCCAGTACTTC. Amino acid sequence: CASTPGSVKGETQYF.

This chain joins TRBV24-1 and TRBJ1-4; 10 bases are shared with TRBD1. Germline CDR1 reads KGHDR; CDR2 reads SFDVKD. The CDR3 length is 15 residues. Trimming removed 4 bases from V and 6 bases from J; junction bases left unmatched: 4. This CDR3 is CATSDSGTGDEKLFF. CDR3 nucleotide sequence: TGTGCCACCAGTGACTCCGGGACAGGGGATGAAAAACTGTTTTTT.

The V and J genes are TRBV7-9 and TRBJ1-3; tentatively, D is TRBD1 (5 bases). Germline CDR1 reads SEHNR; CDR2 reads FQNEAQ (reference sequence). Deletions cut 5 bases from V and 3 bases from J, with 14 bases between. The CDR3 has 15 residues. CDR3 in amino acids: CASSTPGDRGNTIYF. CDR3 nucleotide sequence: TGTGCCAGCAGCACCCCGGGGGATCGTGGAAACACCATATATTTT.

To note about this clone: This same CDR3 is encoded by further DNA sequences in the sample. The CDR3 is CASSYRGGDTGELFF. The CDR3 nucleotides are TGTGCCAGCAGTTACCGAGGGGGGGACACCGGGGAGCTGTTTTTT. The chain recombines TRBV6-6 with TRBJ2-2, with D possibly TRBD2 on 7 matching bases. V lost 2 bases, J lost 3 bases, and 10 bases lay in between. From germline, CDR1 is MNHNY and CDR2 SVGAGI (reference sequence). This CDR3 is 15 amino acids long.

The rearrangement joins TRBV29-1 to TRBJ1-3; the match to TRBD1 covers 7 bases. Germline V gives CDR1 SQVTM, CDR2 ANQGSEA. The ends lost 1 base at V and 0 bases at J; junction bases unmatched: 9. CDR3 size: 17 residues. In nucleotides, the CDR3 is TGCAGCGTTGAAGTCCATGGGACAGAGAGCTCTGGAAACACCATATATTTT. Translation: CSVEVHGTESSGNTIYF.

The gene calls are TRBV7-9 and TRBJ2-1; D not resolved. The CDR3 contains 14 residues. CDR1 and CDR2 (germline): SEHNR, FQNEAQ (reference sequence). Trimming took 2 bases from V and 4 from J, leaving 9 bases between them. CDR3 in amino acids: CASSLKLQYNEQFF. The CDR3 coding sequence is TGTGCCAGCAGCTTAAAACTACAATACAATGAGCAGTTCTTC.

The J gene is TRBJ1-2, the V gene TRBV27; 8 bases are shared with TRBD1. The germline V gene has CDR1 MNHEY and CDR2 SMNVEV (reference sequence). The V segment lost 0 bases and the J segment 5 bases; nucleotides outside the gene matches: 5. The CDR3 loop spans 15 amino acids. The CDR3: CASSLSAGGLYGYTF. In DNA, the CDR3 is TGTGCCAGCAGTTTATCGGCAGGGGGCTTATATGGCTACACCTTC.

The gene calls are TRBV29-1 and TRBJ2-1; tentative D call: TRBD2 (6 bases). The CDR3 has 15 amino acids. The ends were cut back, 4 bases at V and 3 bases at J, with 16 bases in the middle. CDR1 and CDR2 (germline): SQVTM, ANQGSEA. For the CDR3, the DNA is TGCAGCGTTGGAACTTTAGCGGACTTCTACAATGAGCAGTTCTTC. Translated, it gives CSVGTLADFYNEQFF.

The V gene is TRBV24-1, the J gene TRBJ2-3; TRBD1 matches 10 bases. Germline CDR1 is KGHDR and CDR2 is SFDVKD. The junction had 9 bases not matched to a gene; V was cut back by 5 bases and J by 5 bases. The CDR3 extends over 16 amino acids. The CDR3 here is CATSAPQDRGIDTQYF. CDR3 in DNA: TGTGCCACCAGTGCTCCTCAGGACAGGGGGATAGATACGCAGTATTTT.

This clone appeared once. Written as DNA, the CDR3 is TGTGCCAGCAGCTCTACCGGGACAGGGGGTAATCAGCCCCAGCATTTT. Encoded protein: CASSSTGTGGNQPQHF. V and J are TRBV5-8 and TRBJ1-5; 11 bases line up with TRBD1. Trimming removed 3 bases from V and 4 bases from J; junction bases left unmatched: 6. The CDR3 is 16 amino acids. CDR1 is SGHTS and CDR2 is YDEGEE in the germline V gene.

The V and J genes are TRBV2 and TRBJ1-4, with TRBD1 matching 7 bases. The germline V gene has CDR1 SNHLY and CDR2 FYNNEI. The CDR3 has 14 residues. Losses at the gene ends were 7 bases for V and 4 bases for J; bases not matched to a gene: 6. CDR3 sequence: CASKTGTVNEKLFF. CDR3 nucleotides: TGTGCCAGCAAAACCGGGACAGTTAATGAAAAACTGTTTTTT.

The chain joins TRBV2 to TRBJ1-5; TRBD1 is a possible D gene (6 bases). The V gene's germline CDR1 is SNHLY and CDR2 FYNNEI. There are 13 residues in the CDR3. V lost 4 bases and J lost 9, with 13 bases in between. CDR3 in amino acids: CASSGEGGRPQHF. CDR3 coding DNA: TGTGCCAGCAGTGGGGAGGGGGGGCGGCCCCAGCATTTT. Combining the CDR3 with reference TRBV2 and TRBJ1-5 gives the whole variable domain EPEVTQTPSHQVTQMGQEVILRCVPISNHLYFYWYRQILGQKVEFLVSFYNNEISEKSEIFDDQFSVERPDGSNFTLKIRSTKLEDSAMYFCASSGEGGRPQHFGDGTRLSIL.

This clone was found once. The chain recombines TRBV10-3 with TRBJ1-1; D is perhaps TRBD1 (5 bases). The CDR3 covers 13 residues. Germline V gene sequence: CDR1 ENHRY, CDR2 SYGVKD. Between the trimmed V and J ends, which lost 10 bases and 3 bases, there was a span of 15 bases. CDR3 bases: TGTGCCACCTTCTCAGGGTGGGACACTGAAGCTTTCTTT. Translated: CATFSGWDTEAFF.

For the CDR3, the DNA is TGTGCCAGCAATTTAGCGGGAAGGGACGAGCAGTACTTC. It translates to CASNLAGRDEQYF. The rearrangement uses TRBV2 and TRBJ2-7, with 8 nucleotides matching TRBD2. V was clipped by 7 bases and J by 5 bases; unmatched bases: 7. CDR3 size: 13 residues. Germline V gene sequence: CDR1 SNHLY, CDR2 FYNNEI.

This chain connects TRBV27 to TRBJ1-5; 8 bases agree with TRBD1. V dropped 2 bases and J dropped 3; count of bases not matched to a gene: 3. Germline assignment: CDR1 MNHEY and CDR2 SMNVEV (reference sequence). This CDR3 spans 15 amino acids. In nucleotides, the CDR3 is TGTGCCAGCAGTTTAGCCAGGGGGCCCAATCAGCCCCAGCATTTT. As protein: CASSLARGPNQPQHF.